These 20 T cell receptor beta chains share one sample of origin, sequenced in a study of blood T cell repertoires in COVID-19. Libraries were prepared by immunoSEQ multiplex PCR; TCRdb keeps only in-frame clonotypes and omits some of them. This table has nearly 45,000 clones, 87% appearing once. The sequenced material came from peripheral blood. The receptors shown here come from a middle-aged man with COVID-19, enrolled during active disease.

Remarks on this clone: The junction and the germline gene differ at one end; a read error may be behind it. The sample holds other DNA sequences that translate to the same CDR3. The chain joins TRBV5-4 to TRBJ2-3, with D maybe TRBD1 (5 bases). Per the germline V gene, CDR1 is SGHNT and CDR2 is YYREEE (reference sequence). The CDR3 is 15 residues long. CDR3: CASSLVTVSTDTQYF. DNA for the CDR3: TGTGCTAGCAGCTTGGTGACAGTTTCCACAGATACGCAGTATTTT.

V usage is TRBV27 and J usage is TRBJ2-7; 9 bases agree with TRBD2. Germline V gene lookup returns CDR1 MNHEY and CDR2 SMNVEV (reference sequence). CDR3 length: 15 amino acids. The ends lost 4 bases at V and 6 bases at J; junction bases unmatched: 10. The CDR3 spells CASSWGRGGGGEQYF. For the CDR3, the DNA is TGTGCCAGCAGTTGGGGGCGTGGCGGGGGGGGCGAGCAGTACTTC.

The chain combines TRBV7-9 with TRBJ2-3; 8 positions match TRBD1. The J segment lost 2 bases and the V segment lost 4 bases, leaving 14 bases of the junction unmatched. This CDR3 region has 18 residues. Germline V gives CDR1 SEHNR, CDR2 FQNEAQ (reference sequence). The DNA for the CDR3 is TGTGCCAGCAGCTCCAATCTCTTCCGGACAGGGTCCACAGATACGCAGTATTTT. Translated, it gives CASSSNLFRTGSTDTQYF.

The CDR3 bases are TGTGCCAGTAGTAGGGACAGCCTCAATCAGCCCCAGCATTTT. Translation gives CASSRDSLNQPQHF. The rearrangement links TRBV19 to TRBJ1-5; TRBD1 agrees at 7 bases. Losses at the gene ends were 4 bases for V and 3 bases for J; bases not matched to a gene: 3. CDR3 length equals 14 residues. CDR1 and CDR2 (germline): LNHDA, SQIVND (reference sequence).

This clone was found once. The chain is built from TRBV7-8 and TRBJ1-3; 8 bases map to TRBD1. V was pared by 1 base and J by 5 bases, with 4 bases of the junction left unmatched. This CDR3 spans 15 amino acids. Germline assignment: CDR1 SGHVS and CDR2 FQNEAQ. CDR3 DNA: TGTGCCAGCAGCTTAGGGACAGGGTTGAGAAACACCATATATTTT. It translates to CASSLGTGLRNTIYF.

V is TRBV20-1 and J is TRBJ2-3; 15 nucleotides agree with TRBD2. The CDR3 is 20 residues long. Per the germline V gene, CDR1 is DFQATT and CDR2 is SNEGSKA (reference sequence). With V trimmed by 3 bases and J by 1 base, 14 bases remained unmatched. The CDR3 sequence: CSASERTSGRARLGTDTQYF. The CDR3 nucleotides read TGCAGTGCTAGTGAGAGGACTAGCGGGAGGGCCCGCCTCGGCACAGATACGCAGTATTTT.

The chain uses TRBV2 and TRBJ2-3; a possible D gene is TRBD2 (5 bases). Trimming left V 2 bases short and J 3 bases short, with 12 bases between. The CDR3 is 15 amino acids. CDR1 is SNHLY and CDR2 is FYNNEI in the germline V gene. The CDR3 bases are TGTGCCAGCAGTGAATCGGGGATCGCTACAGATACGCAGTATTTT. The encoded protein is CASSESGIATDTQYF.

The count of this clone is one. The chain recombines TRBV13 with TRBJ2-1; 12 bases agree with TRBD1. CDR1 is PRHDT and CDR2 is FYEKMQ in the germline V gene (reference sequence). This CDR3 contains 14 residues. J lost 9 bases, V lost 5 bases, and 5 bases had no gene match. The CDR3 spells CASSQGDRGPEQFF. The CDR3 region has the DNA TGTGCCAGCAGCCAGGGGGACAGGGGGCCTGAGCAGTTCTTC.

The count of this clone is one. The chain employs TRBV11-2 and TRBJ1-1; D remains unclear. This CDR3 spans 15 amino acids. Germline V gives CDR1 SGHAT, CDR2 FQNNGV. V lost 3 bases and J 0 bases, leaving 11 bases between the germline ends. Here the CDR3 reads CASSLNEPMNTEAFF. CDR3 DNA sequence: TGTGCCAGCAGCTTGAACGAGCCTATGAACACTGAAGCTTTCTTT.

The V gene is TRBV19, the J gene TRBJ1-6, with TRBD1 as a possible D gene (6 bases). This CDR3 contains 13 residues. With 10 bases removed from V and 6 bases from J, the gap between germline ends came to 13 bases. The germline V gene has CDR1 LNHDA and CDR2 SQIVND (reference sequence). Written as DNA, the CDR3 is TGTGCCACTACAGGGAAGGCTAATTCACCCCTCCACTTT. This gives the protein CATTGKANSPLHF.

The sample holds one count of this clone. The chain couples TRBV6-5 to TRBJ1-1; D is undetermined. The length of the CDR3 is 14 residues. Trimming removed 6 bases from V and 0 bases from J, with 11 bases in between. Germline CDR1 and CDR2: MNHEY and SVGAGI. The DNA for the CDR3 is TGTGCCAGCAGCGCGCGGCTTATGAACACTGAAGCTTTCTTT. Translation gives CASSARLMNTEAFF.

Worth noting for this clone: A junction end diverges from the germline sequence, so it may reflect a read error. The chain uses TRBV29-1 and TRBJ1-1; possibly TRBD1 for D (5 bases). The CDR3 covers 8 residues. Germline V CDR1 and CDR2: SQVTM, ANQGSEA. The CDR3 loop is CSVDKGLF. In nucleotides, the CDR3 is TGCAGCGTTGATAAGGGGTTGTTT.

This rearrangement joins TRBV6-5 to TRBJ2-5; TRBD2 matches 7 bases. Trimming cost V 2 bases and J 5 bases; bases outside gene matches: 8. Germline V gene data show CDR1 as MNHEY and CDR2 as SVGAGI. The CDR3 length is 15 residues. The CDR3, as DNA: TGTGCCAGCAGTTACCCATCTCGGGGGGAGGAGACCCAGTACTTC. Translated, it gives CASSYPSRGEETQYF.

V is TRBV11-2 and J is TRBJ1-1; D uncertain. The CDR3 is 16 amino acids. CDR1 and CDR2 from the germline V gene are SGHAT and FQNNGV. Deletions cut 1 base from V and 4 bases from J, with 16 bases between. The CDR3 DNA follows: TGTGCCAGCAGCTTAGGATTCGGTGGGGAGTCCACTGAAGCTTTCTTT. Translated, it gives CASSLGFGGESTEAFF.

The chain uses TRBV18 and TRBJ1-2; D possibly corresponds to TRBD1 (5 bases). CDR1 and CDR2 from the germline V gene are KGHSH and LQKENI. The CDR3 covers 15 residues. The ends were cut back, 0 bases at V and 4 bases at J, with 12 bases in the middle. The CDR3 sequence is CASSPPNRKAYGYTF. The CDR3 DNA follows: TGTGCCAGCTCACCACCGAACAGGAAAGCCTATGGCTACACCTTC.

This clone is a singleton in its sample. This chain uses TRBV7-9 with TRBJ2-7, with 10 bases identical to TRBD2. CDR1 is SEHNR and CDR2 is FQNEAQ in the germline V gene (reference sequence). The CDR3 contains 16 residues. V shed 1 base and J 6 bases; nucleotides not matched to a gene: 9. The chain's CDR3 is CASSLGWASGRPEQYF. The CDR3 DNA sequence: TGTGCCAGCAGCTTAGGCTGGGCTAGCGGGAGACCCGAGCAGTACTTC.

This CDR3 is CASTDRNNSPLHF. The CDR3 nucleotides are TGTGCCAGTACGGACAGGAATAATTCACCCCTCCACTTT. The chain recombines TRBV6-5 with TRBJ1-6, with TRBD1 matching over 7 bases. The germline V gene encodes CDR1 MNHEY and CDR2 SVGAGI. The CDR3 is 13 residues long. V shed 9 bases, J shed 5 bases, and the junction held 4 bases outside the gene matches.

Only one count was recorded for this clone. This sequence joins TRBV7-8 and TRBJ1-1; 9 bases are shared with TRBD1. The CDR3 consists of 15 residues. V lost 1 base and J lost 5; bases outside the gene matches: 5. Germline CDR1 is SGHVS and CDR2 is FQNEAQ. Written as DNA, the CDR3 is TGTGCCAGCAGCTTAGGGGGGACAGGGCTGACTGAAGCTTTCTTT. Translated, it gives CASSLGGTGLTEAFF.

The CDR3 loop reads CSVEQGYYGYTF. The CDR3, as DNA: TGCAGCGTTGAGCAGGGATACTATGGCTACACCTTC. This rearrangement joins TRBV29-1 to TRBJ1-2, with D possibly matching TRBD1 (5 bases). The length of the CDR3 is 12 residues. V lost 3 bases and J 3 bases, leaving 8 bases between the germline ends. Germline V gene lookup returns CDR1 SQVTM and CDR2 ANQGSEA.

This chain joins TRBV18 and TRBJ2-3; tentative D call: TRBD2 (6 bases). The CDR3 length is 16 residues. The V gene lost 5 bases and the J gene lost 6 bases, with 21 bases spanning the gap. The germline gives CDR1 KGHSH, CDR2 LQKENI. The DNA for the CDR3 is TGTGCCAGCTCAGTGAGAAAACGGGAGATATCGGATACGCAGTATTTT. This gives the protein CASSVRKREISDTQYF. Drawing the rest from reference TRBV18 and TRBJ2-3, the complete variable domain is NAGVMQNPRHLVRRRGQEARLRCSPMKGHSHVYWYRQLPEEGLKFMVYLQKENIIDESGMPKERFSAEFPKEGPSILRIQQVVRGDSAAYFCASSVRKREISDTQYFGPGTRLTVL.